A single sample gave rise to the 27 T cell receptor beta chains below, sequenced in a study of T-cell memory formation after mild COVID-19. TCRdb used MiXCR to reprocess the 5' RACE reads, holding one entry per CDR3 protein. Among roughly 150,000 distinct CDR3 sequences listed, about 14% were seen once. Material: PBMCs or a T cell subset sorted from them (not recorded which). The origin of the receptors is an adult woman who had mild COVID-19 (a few samples of this study predate the infection). Cell type and time point are not known.

The chain combines TRBV7-9 with TRBJ2-2; D is undetermined. The V gene lost 2 bases and the J gene lost 2 bases, with 9 bases spanning the gap. The CDR3 is made up of 15 amino acids. Per germline, CDR1 SEHNR and CDR2 FQNEAQ (reference sequence). CDR3 protein: CASSLPGFNTGELFF. The DNA of the CDR3 is TGTGCCAGCAGCTTACCGGGCTTTAACACCGGGGAGCTGTTTTTT.

In this sample, this clonotype turned up a few times. The chain has TRBV28 and TRBJ1-1; D gene unclear. The ends were cut back, 7 bases at V and 0 bases at J, with 9 bases in the middle. The CDR3 is 13 residues long. CDR1 is MDHEN, CDR2 SYDVKM, per germline. As DNA, the CDR3 is TGTGCCAGCACCACAGTAGTGAACACTGAAGCTTTCTTT. Encoded protein: CASTTVVNTEAFF.

This clonotype was found a few times. The V gene is TRBV7-3, the J gene TRBJ2-7, with a possible D match to TRBD2 (6 bases). The CDR3 has 16 residues. The germline gives CDR1 SGHTA, CDR2 FQGTGA. Trimming shortened V by 0 bases and J by 4 bases, and 16 bases separated the two germline ends. The CDR3, as DNA: TGTGCCAGCAGCTTAACGGCCGAGGGGCGGGGTTACGAGCAGTACTTC. Protein sequence: CASSLTAEGRGYEQYF.

This chain uses TRBV2 with TRBJ2-1; 11 bases line up with TRBD1. This CDR3 has 15 residues. Trimming removed 6 bases from V and 5 bases from J; junction bases left unmatched: 6. CDR1 is SNHLY, CDR2 FYNNEI, per germline. The chain's CDR3 is CASRTDRGLHNEQFF. The CDR3, as DNA: TGTGCCAGCAGGACGGACAGGGGGCTCCACAATGAGCAGTTCTTC.

The chain has TRBV7-2 and TRBJ2-1; TRBD2 aligns across 9 bases. V shed 7 bases, J shed 2 bases, and the junction held 6 bases outside the gene matches. The CDR3 is 15 residues long. Germline values: CDR1 SGHTA, CDR2 FQGNSA. CDR3 sequence: CASTPIAGAYNEQFF. The CDR3 DNA reads TGTGCCAGCACCCCTATAGCGGGGGCCTACAATGAGCAGTTCTTC.

The V call is TRBV12-3 or TRBV12-4, the J call TRBJ1-5, with D unresolved. The V and J ends lost 7 bases and 4 bases respectively, with 11 bases between them. This CDR3 contains 13 residues. CDR3 DNA sequence: TGTGCCAGCAAGGCCAGGTCTAATCAGCCCCAGCATTTT. This translates into CASKARSNQPQHF.

Only a few counts were recorded for this clonotype. The rearrangement joins TRBV11-3 to TRBJ2-1; 7 bases are shared with TRBD2. This CDR3 region has 14 residues. The V gene end was trimmed by 5 bases and the J gene end by 8 bases; junction bases not matched to a gene: 9. Germline V gives CDR1 SGHNT, CDR2 YENEEA. CDR3 residues: CASSRRESYHEQFF. The CDR3 DNA sequence: TGTGCCAGCAGCAGGCGGGAGTCTTACCATGAGCAGTTCTTC.

This clonotype has at least ten counts. The chain's CDR3 is CASSSSRTSGHNEQFF. The CDR3 nucleotides are TGTGCCAGCAGCTCGTCCAGGACTAGCGGACACAATGAGCAGTTCTTC. V and J are TRBV12-3 or TRBV12-4 and TRBJ2-1, with TRBD2 matching 10 bases. The length of the CDR3 is 16 residues. Unmatched junction bases numbered 10, after V lost 6 bases and J lost 5 bases.

The V and J genes are TRBV14 and TRBJ2-6, with TRBD1 matching 11 bases. CDR3 length: 18 residues. The germline V gene encodes CDR1 SGHDN and CDR2 FVKESK. Trimming cost V 4 bases and J 2 bases; bases outside gene matches: 7. For the CDR3, the DNA is TGTGCCAGCAGCCCGTTGGACAGGGGGCGTACTGGGGCCAACGTCCTGACTTTC. Translating it yields CASSPLDRGRTGANVLTF.

This clonotype has a handful of counts. The rearrangement uses TRBV18 and TRBJ2-7; no clear D gene. Trimming removed 4 bases from V and 2 bases from J, with 15 bases in between. CDR1 and CDR2 from the germline V gene are KGHSH and LQKENI. The CDR3 runs to 15 residues. CDR3: CASSRVSDGPYEQYF. CDR3 in DNA: TGTGCCAGCTCACGGGTTAGTGACGGTCCCTACGAGCAGTACTTC.

This clonotype is labeled medium-sized. V is TRBV2 and J is TRBJ2-7; the D gene is possibly TRBD2 (5 bases). Germline values: CDR1 SNHLY, CDR2 FYNNEI. V gave up 1 base and J gave up 7 bases, with 8 bases separating them. This CDR3 spans 12 amino acids. The CDR3 spells CASSEEPGEQYF. The CDR3 coding sequence is TGTGCCAGCAGTGAAGAGCCGGGGGAGCAGTACTTC.

The CDR3 coding sequence is TGTGCCAGCAGCTGGGACCCAACCTACGAGCAGTACTTC. It encodes CASSWDPTYEQYF. The rearrangement uses TRBV5-4 and TRBJ2-7; perhaps D is TRBD1 or TRBD2 (5 bases each). Trimming removed 3 bases from V and 2 bases from J, with 9 bases in between. CDR1 is SGHNT, CDR2 YYREEE, per germline (reference sequence). The CDR3 consists of 13 residues. The whole variable domain, filled in from reference TRBV5-4 and TRBJ2-7, reads ETGVTQSPTHLIKTRGQQVTLRCSSQSGHNTVSWYQQALGQGPQFIFQYYREEENGRGNFPPRFSGLQFPNYSSELNVNALELDDSALYLCASSWDPTYEQYFGPGTRLTVT.

This chain uses TRBV7-8 with TRBJ2-5; TRBD1 might be the D (6 bases). CDR3 length: 15 amino acids. Trimming took off 1 base at V and 5 bases at J, with 14 bases between the two ends. The germline V gene has CDR1 SGHVS and CDR2 FQNEAQ. CDR3 sequence: CASSLDYTGRETQYF. The DNA for the CDR3 is TGTGCCAGCAGCTTAGATTATACAGGGCGGGAGACCCAGTACTTC.

This rearrangement joins TRBV7-8 to TRBJ2-5, with a weak D call TRBD1 (6 bases). The germline gives CDR1 SGHVS, CDR2 FQNEAQ. Deletions cut 5 bases from V and 2 bases from J, with 12 bases between. This CDR3 has 14 residues. CDR3 residues: CASSAWTEQETQYF. CDR3 DNA: TGTGCCAGCAGCGCCTGGACAGAGCAAGAGACCCAGTACTTC. The variable domain in full, completed from reference TRBV7-8 and TRBJ2-5, reads GAGVSQSPRYKVAKRGQDVALRCDPISGHVSLFWYQQALGQGPEFLTYFQNEAQLDKSGLPSDRFFAERPEGSVSTLKIQRTQQEDSAVYLCASSAWTEQETQYFGPGTRLLVL.

This clonotype occurred a few times. The rearrangement joins TRBV18 to TRBJ1-3, with TRBD1 identical over 7 bases. Germline V lookup: CDR1 KGHSH, CDR2 LQKENI. The CDR3 is 14 amino acids. V gave up 2 bases and J gave up 2 bases; unmatched junction bases: 0. CDR3 region: CASSPTGAGNTIYF. In DNA, the CDR3 is TGTGCCAGCTCACCAACAGGGGCTGGAAACACCATATATTTT.

This clonotype showed up just a few times. The chain is built from TRBV2 and TRBJ2-1; D is unclear. Germline V gene sequence: CDR1 SNHLY, CDR2 FYNNEI. This CDR3 comprises 13 residues. Trimming took off 8 bases at V and 5 bases at J, with 13 bases between the two ends. As DNA, the CDR3 is TGTGCCAGCCTCGACCGTGCAGACAATGAGCAGTTCTTC. Translated: CASLDRADNEQFF.

This clonotype was counted a few times. V gene TRBV29-1 combines with J gene TRBJ2-7; tentative D call: TRBD1 (6 bases). This CDR3 is 13 amino acids long. Trimming removed 6 bases at V and 2 bases at J, with 14 bases between. The germline gives CDR1 SQVTM, CDR2 ANQGSEA. DNA for the CDR3: TGCAGCGTGGTAGGGACACCAACCTACGAGCAGTACTTC. Translation: CSVVGTPTYEQYF.

This clonotype was seen more than once but under ten times. The CDR3 region is CSAHQSRASNYGYTF. The CDR3 region has the DNA TGCAGTGCTCACCAGAGCAGGGCCAGTAACTATGGCTACACCTTC. The chain is built from TRBV20-1 and TRBJ1-2; weak D call: TRBD1 (5 bases). The CDR3 spans 15 residues. The V gene's germline CDR1 is DFQATT and CDR2 SNEGSKA (reference sequence). The germline V and J ends were trimmed by 5 bases and 1 base, with 17 bases remaining between them.

This clonotype was picked up a small number of times. As DNA, the CDR3 is TGCGCCAGCAGCCCTGGAGGTGCAGGTACTGAAGAGACCCAGTACTTC. It codes for CASSPGGAGTEETQYF. The rearrangement links TRBV5-1 to TRBJ2-5; maybe TRBD2 (5 bases). The germline V gene encodes CDR1 SGHRS and CDR2 YFSETQ. V gave up 4 bases and J gave up 3 bases, with 19 bases separating them. The length of the CDR3 is 16 residues.

The sample holds a few counts of this clonotype. The chain uses TRBV21-1 and TRBJ1-1. TRBV21-1 is reported as a pseudogene. The CDR3 runs to 14 residues. The CDR3 spells CASSKLVGVTEAFF. DNA of the CDR3: TGTGCCAGCAGCAAATTGGTCGGGGTCACTGAAGCTTTCTTT.

The chain couples TRBV12-3 or TRBV12-4 to TRBJ2-5; 9 bases are a match to TRBD1. J lost 3 bases, V lost 5 bases, and 4 bases had no gene match. This CDR3 has 14 amino acids. In DNA form, the CDR3 reads TGTGCCAGCAGTGCCTGGGACAGGGAAGAGACCCAGTACTTC. Its protein product is CASSAWDREETQYF.

The chain joins TRBV6-1 to TRBJ1-1; 9 bases are shared with TRBD1. Losses at the gene ends were 5 bases for V and 5 bases for J; bases not matched to a gene: 9. The length of the CDR3 is 15 residues. Germline values: CDR1 MNHNS, CDR2 SASEGT. The CDR3 coding sequence is TGTGCCAGCAGTCAATCCGGGACAGGGCCTACTGAAGCTTTCTTT. It translates to CASSQSGTGPTEAFF.

This clonotype was observed a few times. The chain combines TRBV9 with TRBJ2-5, with D possibly being TRBD2 (6 bases). Between the trimmed V and J ends, which lost 0 bases and 1 base, there was a span of 13 bases. The CDR3 spans 16 residues. The V gene's germline CDR1 is SGDLS and CDR2 YYNGEE. The DNA for the CDR3 is TGTGCCAGCAGCGTAGATGGTAGCGGCCCCCAAGAGACCCAGTACTTC. Its translation: CASSVDGSGPQETQYF.

The CDR3 sequence is CAWSVGGGEQYF. CDR3 bases: TGTGCCTGGAGTGTCGGAGGGGGTGAGCAGTACTTC. The genes are TRBV30 and TRBJ2-7; D is tentatively TRBD1 or TRBD2 (6 bases each). The CDR3 spans 12 residues. Trimming shortened V by 0 bases and J by 7 bases, and 10 bases separated the two germline ends. Germline-derived CDR1 and CDR2 are GTSNPN and SVGIG (reference sequence).

This sequence joins TRBV30 and TRBJ2-7, with 9 bases identical to TRBD1. The V segment lost 0 bases and the J segment 2 bases; nucleotides outside the gene matches: 23. The germline V gene has CDR1 GTSNPN and CDR2 SVGIG (reference sequence). The CDR3 extends over 21 amino acids. In nucleotides, the CDR3 is TGTGCCTGGAGTGTACCCCGCTGGGTGGAATCCGGGACAGGGAAACCCTACGAGCAGTACTTC. Protein sequence: CAWSVPRWVESGTGKPYEQYF.

The chain carries TRBV7-2 and TRBJ1-1; 7 bases are a match to TRBD1. The CDR3 totals 15 residues. The junction had 5 bases not matched to a gene; V was cut back by 4 bases and J by 0 bases. CDR1 is SGHTA and CDR2 is FQGNSA in the germline V gene. Here the CDR3 DNA reads TGTGCCAGCAGCTACAACAGGGGCATGAACACTGAAGCTTTCTTT. As protein: CASSYNRGMNTEAFF.

This clonotype was detected many times. This chain links TRBV20-1 with TRBJ1-1, with D possibly TRBD1 on 5 matching bases. Trimming pared 1 base from V and 3 bases from J, leaving 12 bases between. CDR3 length equals 14 residues. In germline, CDR1 is DFQATT, CDR2 SNEGSKA (reference sequence). The CDR3 DNA sequence: TGCAGTGCTAGAGGAGAGGTGGGGGACACTGAAGCTTTCTTT. Translated: CSARGEVGDTEAFF.